The subject of this entry is one T cell receptor beta chain. Germline-derived CDR1 and CDR2 are LGHNA and YSLEER. V shed 5 bases and J shed 4 bases, with 16 bases lying between them. The CDR3 spans 15 residues. In the authors' workflow: Researchers report that nucleated cell counts were estimated from reference gene primer amplification. Only in-frame clones appear in the TCRdb table, and some are missing; sequencing was by immunoSEQ multiplex PCR. That table gives V, J and clone size, and the DNA gave D and trimming. The sample includes 65,000 to 70,000 clones, about 89% of them seen just once. The sample comes from a study of blood T cell repertoires in COVID-19. Study background: Material from acute and convalescent COVID-19 was sourced from the United States, Italy and Spain. Sample material is recorded as cDNA or gDNA derived from T cells, B-cell-depleted T cells, or PBMCs.

The sequenced sample was peripheral blood. V is TRBV4-3 and J is TRBJ2-3, with a weak D call TRBD1 (5 bases). The origin of this receptor is a man aged 50 to 60 with active COVID-19. The CDR3 region has the DNA TGCGCCAGCAGCTGGGGCCAGAGATCATCAGATACGCAGTATTTT. This gives the protein CASSWGQRSSDTQYF.